Sequencing of this TCR beta chain was carried out in a study of siplizumab effects on memory and regulatory T cells. General observations from the study: In the presence of siplizumab, alloreactive sequences traceable to unstimulated CD4+ memory cells were significantly reduced. Naive T cells apparently outstripped memory cells in diversity and seemed major alloresponse contributors. Few alloreactive clones mapped to unstimulated subsets.

This CDR3 spans 14 amino acids. Per germline, CDR1 SGHTA and CDR2 FQGNSA. Trimming left V 1 base short and J 1 base short, with 8 bases between. With respect to this clone: The antigen is undetermined.

Around 9.6 x 10^4 TCR templates per sample were sequenced. Produced via immunoSEQ multiplex PCR; TCRdb's table is partial and in-frame only. This sample yields tens of thousands of clones, of which 91% are seen a single time; approximately 30% belongs to the top ten. This chain connects TRBV7-2 to TRBJ2-7; D gene unclear. This clonotype originated in a human donor in good health. The sequenced sample was CD8+ T cells sorted from blood. CDR3 sequence reads: CASSLGLGSYEQYF. The CDR3 DNA is TGTGCCAGCAGCTTAGGACTGGGTTCCTACGAGCAGTACTTC. Looking up the rest from reference TRBV7-2 and TRBJ2-7 gives the full variable domain: GAGVSQSPSNKVTEKGKDVELRCDPISGHTALYWYRQSLGQGLEFLIYFQGNSAPDKSGLPSDRFSAERTGGSVSTLTIQRTQQEDSAVYLCASSLGLGSYEQYFGPGTRLTVT.